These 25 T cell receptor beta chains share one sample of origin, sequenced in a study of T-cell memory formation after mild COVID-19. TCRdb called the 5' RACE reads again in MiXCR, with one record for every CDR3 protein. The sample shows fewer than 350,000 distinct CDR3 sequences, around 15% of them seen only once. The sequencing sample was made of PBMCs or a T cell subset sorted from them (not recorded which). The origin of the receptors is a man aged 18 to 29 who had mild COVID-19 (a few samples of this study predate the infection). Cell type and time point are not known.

The CDR3 sequence is CASVPAGPQETQYF. CDR3 in DNA: TGTGCCAGCGTTCCGGCTGGACCCCAAGAGACCCAGTACTTC. The rearrangement uses TRBV11-1 and TRBJ2-5; D is ambiguous. Deletions cut 8 bases from V and 1 base from J, with 14 bases between. The germline V gene encodes CDR1 SGHAT and CDR2 FQDESV (reference sequence). This CDR3 has 14 amino acids.

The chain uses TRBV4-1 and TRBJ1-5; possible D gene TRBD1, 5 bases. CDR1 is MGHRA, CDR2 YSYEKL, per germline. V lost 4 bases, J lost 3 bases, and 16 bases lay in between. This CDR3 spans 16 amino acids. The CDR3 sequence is CASSRPGPIINQPQHF. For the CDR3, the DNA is TGCGCCAGCAGCCGCCCGGGACCGATTATCAATCAGCCCCAGCATTTT.

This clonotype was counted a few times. CDR3 loop: CASSLESGWGEQFF. CDR3 DNA: TGTGCCAGCAGCTTAGAATCGGGCTGGGGTGAGCAGTTCTTC. V gene TRBV11-2 combines with J gene TRBJ2-1, with D hard to call. The CDR3 loop spans 14 amino acids. Per germline, CDR1 SGHAT and CDR2 FQNNGV. The germline V and J ends were trimmed by 0 bases and 9 bases, with 12 bases remaining between them.

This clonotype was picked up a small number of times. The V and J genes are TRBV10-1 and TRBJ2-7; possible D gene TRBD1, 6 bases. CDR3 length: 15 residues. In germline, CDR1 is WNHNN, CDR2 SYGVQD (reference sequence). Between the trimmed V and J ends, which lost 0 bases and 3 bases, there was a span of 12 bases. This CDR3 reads CASSESPGELYEQYF. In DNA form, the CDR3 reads TGCGCCAGCAGTGAGTCCCCAGGGGAGCTCTACGAGCAGTACTTC.

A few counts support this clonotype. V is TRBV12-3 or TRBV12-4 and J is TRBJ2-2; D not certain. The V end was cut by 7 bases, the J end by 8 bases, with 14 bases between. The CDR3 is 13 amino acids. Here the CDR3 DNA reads TGTGCCAGCATCTTGGGCCTACGAGGGGAGCTGTTTTTT. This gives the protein CASILGLRGELFF.

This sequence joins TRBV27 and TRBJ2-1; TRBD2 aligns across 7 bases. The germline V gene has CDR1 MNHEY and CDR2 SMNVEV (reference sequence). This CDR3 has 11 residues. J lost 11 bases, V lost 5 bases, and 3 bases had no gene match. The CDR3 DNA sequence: TGTGCCAGCAGTCCGGGACTACAGCAGTTCTTC. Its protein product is CASSPGLQQFF.

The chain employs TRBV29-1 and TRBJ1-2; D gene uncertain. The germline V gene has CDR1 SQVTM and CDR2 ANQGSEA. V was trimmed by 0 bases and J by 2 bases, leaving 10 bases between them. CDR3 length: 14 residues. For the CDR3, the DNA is TGCAGCGTTGAAGATCTCTCGGCGAACTATGGCTACACCTTC. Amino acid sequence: CSVEDLSANYGYTF.

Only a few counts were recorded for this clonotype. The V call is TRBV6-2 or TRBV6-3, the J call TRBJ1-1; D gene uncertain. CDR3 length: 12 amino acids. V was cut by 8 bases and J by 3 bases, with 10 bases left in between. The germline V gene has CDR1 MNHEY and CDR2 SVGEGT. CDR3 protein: CASRWRDTEAFF. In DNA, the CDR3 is TGTGCCAGCCGGTGGAGGGACACTGAAGCTTTCTTT.

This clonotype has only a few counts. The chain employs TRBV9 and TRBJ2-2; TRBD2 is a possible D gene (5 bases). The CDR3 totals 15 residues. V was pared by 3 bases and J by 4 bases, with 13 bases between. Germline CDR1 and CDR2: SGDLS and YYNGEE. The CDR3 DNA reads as TGTGCCAGCAGCGGACGGGGTTACGGCACCGGGGAGCTGTTTTTT. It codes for CASSGRGYGTGELFF.

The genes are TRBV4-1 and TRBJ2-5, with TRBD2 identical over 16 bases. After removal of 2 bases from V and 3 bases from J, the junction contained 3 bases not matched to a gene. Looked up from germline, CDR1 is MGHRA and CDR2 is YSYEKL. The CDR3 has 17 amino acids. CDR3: CASSQLGTSGGEETQYF. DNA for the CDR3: TGCGCCAGCAGCCAACTTGGGACTAGCGGGGGGGAAGAGACCCAGTACTTC.

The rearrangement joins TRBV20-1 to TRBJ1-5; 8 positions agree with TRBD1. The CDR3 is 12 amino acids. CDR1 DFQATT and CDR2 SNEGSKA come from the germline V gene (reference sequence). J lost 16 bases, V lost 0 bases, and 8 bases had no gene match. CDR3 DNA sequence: TGCAGTGCTAGAGATCAGTATGGACAGGGACATTTT. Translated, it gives CSARDQYGQGHF.

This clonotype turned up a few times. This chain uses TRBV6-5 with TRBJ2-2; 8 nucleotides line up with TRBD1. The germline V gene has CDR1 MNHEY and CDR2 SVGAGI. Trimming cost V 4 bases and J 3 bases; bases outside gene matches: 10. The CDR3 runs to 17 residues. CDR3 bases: TGTGCCAGCAGTTCTCTAGGACAGGGTCGGTACACCGGGGAGCTGTTTTTT. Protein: CASSSLGQGRYTGELFF.

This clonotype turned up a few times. The CDR3 DNA follows: TGTGCCAGCAGCTTAGTGGGACAGGTCTACGAGCAGTACGTC. It encodes CASSLVGQVYEQYV. This sequence joins TRBV7-4 and TRBJ2-7; 8 nucleotides line up with TRBD1. The J segment lost 3 bases and the V segment lost 1 base, leaving 2 bases of the junction unmatched. Germline V gene data show CDR1 as SGHVT and CDR2 as SQSDAQ. The CDR3 loop spans 14 amino acids.

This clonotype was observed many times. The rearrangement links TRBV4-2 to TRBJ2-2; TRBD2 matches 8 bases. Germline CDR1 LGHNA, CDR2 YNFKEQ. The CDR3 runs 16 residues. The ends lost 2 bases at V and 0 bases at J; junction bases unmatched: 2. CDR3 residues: CASSQHGGANTGELFF. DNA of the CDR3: TGTGCCAGCAGCCAACACGGGGGGGCGAACACCGGGGAGCTGTTTTTT.

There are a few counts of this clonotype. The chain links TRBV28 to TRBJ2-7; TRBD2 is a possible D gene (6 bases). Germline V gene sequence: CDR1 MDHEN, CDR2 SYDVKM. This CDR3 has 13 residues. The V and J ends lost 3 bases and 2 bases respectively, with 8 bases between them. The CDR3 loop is CASSFREPYEQYV. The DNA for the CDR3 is TGTGCCAGCAGTTTTCGGGAGCCCTACGAGCAGTACGTC.

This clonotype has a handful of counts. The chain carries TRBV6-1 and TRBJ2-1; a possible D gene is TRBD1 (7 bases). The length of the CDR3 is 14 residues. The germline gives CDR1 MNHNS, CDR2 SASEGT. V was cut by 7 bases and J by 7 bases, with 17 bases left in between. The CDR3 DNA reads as TGTGCCAGCAAGGCGGGGACAGTGGGGAATGAGCAGTTCTTC. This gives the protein CASKAGTVGNEQFF.

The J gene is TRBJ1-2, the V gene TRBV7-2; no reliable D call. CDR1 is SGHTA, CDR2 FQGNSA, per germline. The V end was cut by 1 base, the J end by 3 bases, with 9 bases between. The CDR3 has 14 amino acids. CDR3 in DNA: TGTGCCAGCAGCTTAGATACGGTAGACTATGGCTACACCTTC. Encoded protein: CASSLDTVDYGYTF.

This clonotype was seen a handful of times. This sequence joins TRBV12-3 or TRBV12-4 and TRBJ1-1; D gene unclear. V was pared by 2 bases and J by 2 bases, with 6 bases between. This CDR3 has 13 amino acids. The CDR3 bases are TGTGCCAGCAGTTTATTTTCTAACACTGAAGCTTTCTTT. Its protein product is CASSLFSNTEAFF.

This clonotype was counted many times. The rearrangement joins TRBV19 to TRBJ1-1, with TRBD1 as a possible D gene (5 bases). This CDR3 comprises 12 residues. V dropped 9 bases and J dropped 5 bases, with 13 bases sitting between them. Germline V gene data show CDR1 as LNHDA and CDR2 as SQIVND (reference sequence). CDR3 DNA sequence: TGTGCCAGCCGCAGGGCGAAGACTGAAGCTTTCTTT. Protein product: CASRRAKTEAFF.

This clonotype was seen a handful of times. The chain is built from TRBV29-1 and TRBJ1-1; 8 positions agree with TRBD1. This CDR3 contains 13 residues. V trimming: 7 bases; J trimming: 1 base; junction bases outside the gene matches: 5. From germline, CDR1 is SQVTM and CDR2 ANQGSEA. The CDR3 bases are TGCAGCGCGTCGGGACAGGAGAACACTGAAGCTTTCTTT. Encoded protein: CSASGQENTEAFF.

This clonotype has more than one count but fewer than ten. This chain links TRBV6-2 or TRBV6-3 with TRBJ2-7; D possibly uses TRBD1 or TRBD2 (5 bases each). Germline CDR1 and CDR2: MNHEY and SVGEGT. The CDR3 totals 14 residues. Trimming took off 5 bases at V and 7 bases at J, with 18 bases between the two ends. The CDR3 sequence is CASSQGPFMGEQYV. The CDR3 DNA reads TGTGCCAGCAGTCAGGGACCCTTCATGGGGGAGCAGTACGTC.

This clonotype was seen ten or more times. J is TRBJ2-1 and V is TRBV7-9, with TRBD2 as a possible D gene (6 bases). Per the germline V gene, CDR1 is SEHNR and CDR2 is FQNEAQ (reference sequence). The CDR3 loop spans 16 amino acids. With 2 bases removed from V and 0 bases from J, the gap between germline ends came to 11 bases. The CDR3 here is CASSLWGVVSYNEQFF. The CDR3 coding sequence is TGTGCCAGCAGCTTATGGGGGGTTGTCTCCTACAATGAGCAGTTCTTC.

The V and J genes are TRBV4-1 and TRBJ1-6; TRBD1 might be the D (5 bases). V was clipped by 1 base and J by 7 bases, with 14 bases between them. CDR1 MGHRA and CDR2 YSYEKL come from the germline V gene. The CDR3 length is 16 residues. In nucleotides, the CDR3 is TGCGCCAGCAGCCAAGTATCAGCGGGGGGAAATTCACCCCTCCACTTT. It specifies CASSQVSAGGNSPLHF.

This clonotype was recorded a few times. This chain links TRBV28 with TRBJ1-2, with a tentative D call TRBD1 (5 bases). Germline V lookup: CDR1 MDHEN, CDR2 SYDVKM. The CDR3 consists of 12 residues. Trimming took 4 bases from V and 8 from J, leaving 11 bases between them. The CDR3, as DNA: TGTGCCAGCAGTTCTCCGGGGGGAGGCTACACCTTC. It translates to CASSSPGGGYTF.

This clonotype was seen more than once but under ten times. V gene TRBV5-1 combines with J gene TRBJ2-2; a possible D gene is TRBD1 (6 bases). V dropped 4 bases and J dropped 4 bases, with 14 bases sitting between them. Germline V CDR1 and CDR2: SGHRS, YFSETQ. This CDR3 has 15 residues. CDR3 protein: CASSKRTDLTGELFF. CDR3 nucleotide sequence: TGCGCCAGCAGCAAACGGACAGATCTCACCGGGGAGCTGTTTTTT. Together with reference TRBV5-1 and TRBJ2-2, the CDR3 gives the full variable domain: KAGVTQTPRYLIKTRGQQVTLSCSPISGHRSVSWYQQTPGQGLQFLFEYFSETQRNKGNFPGRFSGRQFSNSRSEMNVSTLELGDSALYLCASSKRTDLTGELFFGEGSRLTVL.